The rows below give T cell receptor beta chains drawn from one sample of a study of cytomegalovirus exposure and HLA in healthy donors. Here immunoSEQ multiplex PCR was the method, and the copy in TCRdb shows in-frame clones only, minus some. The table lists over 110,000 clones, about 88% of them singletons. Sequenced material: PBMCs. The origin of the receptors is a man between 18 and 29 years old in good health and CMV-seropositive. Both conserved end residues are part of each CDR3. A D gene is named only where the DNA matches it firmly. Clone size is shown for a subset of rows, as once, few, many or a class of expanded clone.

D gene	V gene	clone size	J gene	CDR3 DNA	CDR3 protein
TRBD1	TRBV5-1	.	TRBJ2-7	TGCGCCAGCAGCTATGGGGGACAGGGTACCTACGAGCAGTACTTC	CASSYGGQGTYEQYF
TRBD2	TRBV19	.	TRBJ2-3	TGTGCCAGTAGTCCCGGGACTAGCGGTTTCACAGATACGCAGTATTTT	CASSPGTSGFTDTQYF
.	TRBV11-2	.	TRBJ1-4	TGTGCCAGCAGCTTAGTTCCCTCTAATGAAAAACTGTTTTTT	CASSLVPSNEKLFF
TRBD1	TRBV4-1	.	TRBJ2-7	TGCGCCAGCAGACAGACCGGGACAGGCTTGGGCGAGCAGTACTTC	CASRQTGTGLGEQYF
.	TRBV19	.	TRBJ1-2	TGTGCCAGCAGGGACTTGAGTAACTATGGCTACACCTTC	CASRDLSNYGYTF
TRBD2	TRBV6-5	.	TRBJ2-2	TGTGCCATCCGCGGGAGCTACACCGGGGAGCTGTTTTTT	CAIRGSYTGELFF
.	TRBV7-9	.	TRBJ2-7	TGTGCCAGCAGCTTTAGGGACAACTACGAGCAGTACTTC	CASSFRDNYEQYF
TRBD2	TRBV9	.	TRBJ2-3	TGTGCCAGCAGCGTATCACTAGCGGGATCGACAGATACGCAGTATTTT	CASSVSLAGSTDTQYF
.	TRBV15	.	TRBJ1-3	TGTGCCACCAGCACTGGGTGGGGGGGCTCTGGAAACACCATATATTTT	CATSTGWGGSGNTIYF
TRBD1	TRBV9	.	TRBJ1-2	TGTGCCAGCAGCGGAAGACAGGGGTGGGGCTACACCTTC	CASSGRQGWGYTF
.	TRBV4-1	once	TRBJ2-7	TGCGCCAGCAGCCAAGAAGGTCTACCGGCGGACGAGCAGTACTTC	CASSQEGLPADEQYF
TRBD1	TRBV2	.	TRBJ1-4	TGTGCCAGCAGGGAGGACAGGGGTAATGAAAAACTGTTTTTT	CASREDRGNEKLFF
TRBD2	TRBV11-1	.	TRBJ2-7	TGTGCCAGCAGCTTGCGTCTAGCGGGAGTCGACGAGCAGTACTTC	CASSLRLAGVDEQYF
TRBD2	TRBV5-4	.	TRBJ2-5	TGTGCCAGCAGCCCGTGGCAGGGAACGGGAGGGGGTCGAGAGACCCAGTACTTC	CASSPWQGTGGGRETQYF
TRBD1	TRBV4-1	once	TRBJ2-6	TGCGCCAGCAGCCACATCACAGGGGATTTGGCTGGGGCCAACGTCCTGACTTTC	CASSHITGDLAGANVLTF
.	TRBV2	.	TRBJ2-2	TGTGCCAGCAGTGAACAGGCAGGGGTAAACACCGGGGAGCTGTTTTTT	CASSEQAGVNTGELFF
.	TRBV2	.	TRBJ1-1	TGTGCCAGCCAGAAAGGGGCAAACTTGAACACTGAAGCTTTCTTT	CASQKGANLNTEAFF
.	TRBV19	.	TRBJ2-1	TGTGCCAGTAGTCCTACCCCCATCTCGTCCTACAATGAGCAGTTCTTC	CASSPTPISSYNEQFF
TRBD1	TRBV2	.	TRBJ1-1	TGTGCCAGCAGTACCAAGACAGGGATGAACACTGAAGCTTTCTTT	CASSTKTGMNTEAFF
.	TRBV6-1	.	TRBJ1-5	TGTGCCAGCAGTGAATTGGTGAGGCCCCAGCATTTT	CASSELVRPQHF
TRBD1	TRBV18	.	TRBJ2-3	TGTGCCAGCTCACCAAAAGGGGGCCGCGGCACAGATACGCAGTATTTT	CASSPKGGRGTDTQYF
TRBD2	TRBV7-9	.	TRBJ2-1	TGTGCCAGCAGCTTCGGGCTAGCGGGGGGGCCTATGTACAATGAGCAGTTCTTC	CASSFGLAGGPMYNEQFF
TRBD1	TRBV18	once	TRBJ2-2	TGTGCCAGCTCACCAGGGACAGGGACTTTGGTCGGGGAGCTGTTTTTT	CASSPGTGTLVGELFF
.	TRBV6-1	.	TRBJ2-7	TGTGCCAGCAGTGAAGCCCCCTTAACCTACGAGCAGTACTTC	CASSEAPLTYEQYF
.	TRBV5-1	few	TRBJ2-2	TGCGCCAGCCGGTCATGGGCTAGCCTCACCGGGGAGCTGTTTTTT	CASRSWASLTGELFF
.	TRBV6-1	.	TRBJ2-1	TGTGCCAGCAGTGAATCCGAGGCCCCGCTTTGGGATGAGCAGTTCTTC	CASSESEAPLWDEQFF
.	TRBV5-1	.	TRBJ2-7	TGCGCCAGCAGCTTGTGGGGCGGCGACGAGCAGTACTTC	CASSLWGGDEQYF
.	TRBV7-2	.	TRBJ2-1	TGTGCCAGCAGCCGGCAGGGCTTTAATGAGCAGTTCTTC	CASSRQGFNEQFF
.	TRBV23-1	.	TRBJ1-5	TGCGCCAGCAGTCAATTTACAGGGAAGGTTAGCAATCAGCCCCAGCATTTT	CASSQFTGKVSNQPQHF
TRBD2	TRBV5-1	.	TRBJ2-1	TGCGCCAGCAGCCCCAACGGACTAGCGGGAGGGAATGAGCAGTTCTTC	CASSPNGLAGGNEQFF
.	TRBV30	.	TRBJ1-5	TGTGCCTTATCAGGTTATGATCAGCCCCAGCATTTT	CALSGYDQPQHF
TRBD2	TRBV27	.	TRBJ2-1	TGTGCCAGCAGTTTCCAACTAGCGGGGGCTGGGGGCAATGAGCAGTTCTTC	CASSFQLAGAGGNEQFF
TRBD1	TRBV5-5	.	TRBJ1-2	TGTGCCAGCAGCCCCGGGGACAGCTATGGCTACACCTTC	CASSPGDSYGYTF
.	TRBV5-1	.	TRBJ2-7	TGCGCCAGCAAACCGGGAGTTAATGGGGTCTACGAGCAGTACTTC	CASKPGVNGVYEQYF
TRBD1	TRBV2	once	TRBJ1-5	TGTGCCAGCAGTGGCACAGGGGACAATCAGCCCCAGCATTTT	CASSGTGDNQPQHF
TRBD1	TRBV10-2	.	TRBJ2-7	TGCGCCAGCAGTCGCGGACAGGGGAATTCCAACGAGCAGTACTTC	CASSRGQGNSNEQYF
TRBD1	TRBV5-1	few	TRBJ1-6	TGCGCCAGCAGCCCTGACAGGGTCTTGCCTAATTCACCCCTCCACTTT	CASSPDRVLPNSPLHF
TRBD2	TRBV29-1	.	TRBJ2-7	TGCAGCGTTGGGACTAGCGGAGTCTACGAGCAGTACTTC	CSVGTSGVYEQYF
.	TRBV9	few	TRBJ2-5	TGTGCCAGCAGCAGGGGGTTAGCCCAGTACTTC	CASSRGLAQYF
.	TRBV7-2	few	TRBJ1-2	TGTGCCAGCAGCTCCCGCCGTGAACAATATGGCTACACCTTC	CASSSRREQYGYTF
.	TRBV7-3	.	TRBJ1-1	TGTGCCAGCAGCTTGTTACATTCGAACACTGAAGCTTTCTTT	CASSLLHSNTEAFF
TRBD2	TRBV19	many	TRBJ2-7	TGTGCCAGTAGTATGACTAGCGGGAGCCCCTACGAGCAGTACTTC	CASSMTSGSPYEQYF
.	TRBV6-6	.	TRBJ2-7	TGTGCCAGCAGTTACCACAGGGCGTACGAGCAGTACTTC	CASSYHRAYEQYF
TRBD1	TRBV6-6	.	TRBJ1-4	TGTGCCAGCAGTGCCCCAGGGGGAAAACTGTTTTTT	CASSAPGGKLFF